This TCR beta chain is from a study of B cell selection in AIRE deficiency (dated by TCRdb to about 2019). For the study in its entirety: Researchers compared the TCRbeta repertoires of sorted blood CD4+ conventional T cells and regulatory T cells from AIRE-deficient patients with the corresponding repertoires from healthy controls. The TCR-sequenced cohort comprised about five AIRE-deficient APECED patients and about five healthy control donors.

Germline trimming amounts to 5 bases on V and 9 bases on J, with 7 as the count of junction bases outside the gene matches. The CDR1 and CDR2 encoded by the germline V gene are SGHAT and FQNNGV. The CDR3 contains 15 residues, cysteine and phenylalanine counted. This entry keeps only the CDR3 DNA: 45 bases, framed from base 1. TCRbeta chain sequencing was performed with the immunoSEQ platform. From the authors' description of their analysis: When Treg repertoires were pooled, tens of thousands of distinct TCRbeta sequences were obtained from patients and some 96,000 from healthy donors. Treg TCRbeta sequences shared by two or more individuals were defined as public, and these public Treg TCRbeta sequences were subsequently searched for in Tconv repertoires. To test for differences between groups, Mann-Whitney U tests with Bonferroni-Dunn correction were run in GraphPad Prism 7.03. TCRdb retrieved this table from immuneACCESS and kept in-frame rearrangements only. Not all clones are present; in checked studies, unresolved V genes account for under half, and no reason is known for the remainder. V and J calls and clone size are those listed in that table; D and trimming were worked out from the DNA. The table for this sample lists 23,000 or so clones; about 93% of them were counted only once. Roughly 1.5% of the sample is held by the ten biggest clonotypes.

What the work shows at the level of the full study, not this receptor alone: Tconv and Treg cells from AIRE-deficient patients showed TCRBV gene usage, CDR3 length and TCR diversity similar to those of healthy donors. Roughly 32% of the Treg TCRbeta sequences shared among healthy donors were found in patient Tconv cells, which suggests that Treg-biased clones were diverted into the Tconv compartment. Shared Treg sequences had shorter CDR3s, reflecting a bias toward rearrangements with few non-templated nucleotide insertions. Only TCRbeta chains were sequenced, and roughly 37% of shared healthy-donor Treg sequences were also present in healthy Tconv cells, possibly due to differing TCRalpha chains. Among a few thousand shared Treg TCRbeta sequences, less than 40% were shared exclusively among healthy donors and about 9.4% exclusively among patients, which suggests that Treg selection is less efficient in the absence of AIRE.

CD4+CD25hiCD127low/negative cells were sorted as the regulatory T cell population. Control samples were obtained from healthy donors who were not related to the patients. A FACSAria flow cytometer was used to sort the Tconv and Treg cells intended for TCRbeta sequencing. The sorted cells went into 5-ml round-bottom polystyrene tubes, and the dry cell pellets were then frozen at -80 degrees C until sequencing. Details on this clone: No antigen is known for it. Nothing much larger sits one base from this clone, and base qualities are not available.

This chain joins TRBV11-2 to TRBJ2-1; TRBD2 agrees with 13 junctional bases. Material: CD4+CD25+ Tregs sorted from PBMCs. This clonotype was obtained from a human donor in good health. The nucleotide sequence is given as TGTGCCAGCAGCACCGGGACTAGCGGGGTAGGTGAGCAGTTCTTC. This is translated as CASSTGTSGVGEQFF.